The T cell receptor (beta chain) under discussion was sequenced for a study of T cell clones after liver transplantation. Across the study: TCRbeta sequencing after a pre-transplant mixed lymphocyte reaction identified graft-donor-reactive clones, later tracked in post-transplant blood. Timepoints were pre-transplant, pre-withdrawal, and after withdrawal was completed or failed.

V was pared by 3 bases and J by 2 bases, with 9 bases between. The CDR3 length is 14 residues. From germline, CDR1 is SGHRS and CDR2 YFSETQ. Notes on the study in general: Compared with third party-reactive sequences, donor-reactive ones declined more, independent of withdrawal success.

A remark on this clone: Antigen specificity is unknown.

CD3+CD4+ and CD3+CD8+ cells were FACS-sorted from thawed unstimulated PBMCs. Generated by immunoSEQ multiplex PCR, the TCRdb table keeps only in-frame clones and is missing some. The table records tens of thousands of clones, less than 85% of them present only once. The sample was CD4+ T cells from blood, taken at the 22-month timepoint. The chain uses TRBV5-1 and TRBJ2-1; tentative D call: TRBD1 (6 bases). This sequence was found in a human patient who received a liver transplant. These T cells may partly come from the graft donor. The DNA for the CDR3 is TGCGCCAGCAGCTCAAGACAGGCCTACAATGAGCAGTTCTTC. Translated: CASSSRQAYNEQFF.